Listed below are T cell receptor beta chains from one sample, sequenced in a study of vaccination and CD4 T cells after COVID-19. TCRdb re-called the PCR reads through MiXCR, storing one row per CDR3 protein. The table shows tens of thousands of distinct CDR3 sequences, with roughly 44% occurring only once. The antigens for these receptors are not known. The sample consisted of CD4+ T cells from blood, cultured in vitro, taken about 7 months after SARS-CoV-2 vaccination. The source is a human donor who had recovered from COVID-19. CDR3s include the opening cysteine and the closing phenylalanine or tryptophan. A D gene is named only where the DNA matches it firmly. The size entry is marked missing in some rows and otherwise reads once, few, many or a size class.

abundance	j_gene	v_gene	d_gene	CDR3nt	CDR3aa
few	TRBJ1-5	TRBV19	NA	TGTGCCAGTAGCGTGGGAGACTATAGCAATCAGCCCCAGCATTTT	CASSVGDYSNQPQHF
NA	TRBJ2-2	TRBV6-1	NA	TGTGCCAGCAGGCAGGACTACTACACCGGGGAGCTGTTTTTT	CASRQDYYTGELFF
NA	TRBJ2-1	TRBV7-9	NA	TGTGCCAGCAGCCGAGGAGATAGGGGGCAGTTCTTC	CASSRGDRGQFF
NA	TRBJ1-2	TRBV20-1	NA	TGCAGTGCTAAGGGGCCGGACTATGGCTACACCTTC	CSAKGPDYGYTF
NA	TRBJ2-1	TRBV20-1	TRBD2	TGCAGTGCTAGAGGGGAGACTAGCGGGCACAATGAGCAGTTCTTC	CSARGETSGHNEQFF
NA	TRBJ1-5	TRBV12-3/TRBV12-4	NA	TGTGCCAGCAGTCAACAGGGTAATCAGCCCCAGCATTTT	CASSQQGNQPQHF
few	TRBJ1-2	TRBV6-1	TRBD1	TGTGCCAGCAGTGGGCAGGGACAGGGGAACTATGGCTACACCTTC	CASSGQGQGNYGYTF
few	TRBJ2-4	TRBV7-9	TRBD1	TGTGCCAGCAGCTTAACAGGGGATTCAAACATTCAGTACTTC	CASSLTGDSNIQYF
NA	TRBJ2-5	TRBV2	TRBD2	TGTGCCACCGGAGGGAGGGATGACGAGACCCAGTACTTC	CATGGRDDETQYF
NA	TRBJ2-7	TRBV7-9	NA	TGTGCCAGCAGCTTAAGGGATAGCGGAGCCTACGAGCAGTACTTC	CASSLRDSGAYEQYF
few	TRBJ2-3	TRBV20-1	NA	TGCAGTGCCCGGGACTCTTGGGATACGCAGTATTTT	CSARDSWDTQYF
NA	TRBJ1-5	TRBV28	NA	TGTGCCAGCAGTCCAACGACATTATCCGCATATAGCAATCAGCCCCAGCATTTT	CASSPTTLSAYSNQPQHF
NA	TRBJ2-3	TRBV28	NA	TGTGCCAGCAGTTTGACTAGAAGGTCGCTGGATACGCAGTATTTT	CASSLTRRSLDTQYF
NA	TRBJ1-2	TRBV7-2	NA	TGTGCCAGCAGCGCTCGCAGGGAGCAGTACTATGGCTACACCTTC	CASSARREQYYGYTF
NA	TRBJ2-1	TRBV6-1	NA	TGTGCCAGCAGTGAAGGGGCAGCCTACAATGAGCAGTTCTTC	CASSEGAAYNEQFF
NA	TRBJ2-5	TRBV20-1	NA	TGCAGTGCTAGCTCGCCTGTAGCAGGGTTCGGGGAGACCCAGTACTTC	CSASSPVAGFGETQYF
NA	TRBJ1-1	TRBV6-1	NA	TGTGCCAGCAGTGTGGGGAAGGGAATGAACACTGAAGCTTTCTTT	CASSVGKGMNTEAFF
NA	TRBJ1-2	TRBV19	TRBD1	TGTGCCAGTAGTGAACCGGACAGGGGGCATGGCTACACCTTC	CASSEPDRGHGYTF
NA	TRBJ2-7	TRBV6-1	NA	TGTGCCAGCACCGGACAGACCGTCTCCTACGAGCAGTACTTC	CASTGQTVSYEQYF
NA	TRBJ1-5	TRBV27	NA	TGTGCCAGCAGCGGGACACGTGGTCAGCCCCAGCATTTT	CASSGTRGQPQHF
few	TRBJ2-7	TRBV27	TRBD2	TGTGCCAGCAGTGGCCATCCCGGGACTAGCAACTACGAGCAGTACTTC	CASSGHPGTSNYEQYF
NA	TRBJ1-6	TRBV6-5	NA	TGTGCCAGCAGTTACTCGAAAGGGACACTAGGCTCACCCCTCCACTTT	CASSYSKGTLGSPLHF
NA	TRBJ2-3	TRBV24-1	NA	TGTGCCACCAGTGAGAGCCAGCTAGCCCAGAGCACAGATACGCAGTATTTT	CATSESQLAQSTDTQYF
once	TRBJ2-5	TRBV4-1	TRBD2	TGCGCCAGCAGCCAAGGCGGGGGTTCCGAGACCCAGTACTTC	CASSQGGGSETQYF
NA	TRBJ2-5	TRBV11-2	NA	TGTGCCAGCAGCTTAGGGGGGTCGGAGCCAGAGACCCAGTACTTC	CASSLGGSEPETQYF
NA	TRBJ2-4	TRBV5-8	NA	TGTGCCAGCAGCCTTTTACGAGCCAAAAACATTCAGTACTTC	CASSLLRAKNIQYF
few	TRBJ2-7	TRBV24-1	NA	TGTGCCACCAGCCCGGACGGTCGAGGGACGTCAGAGCAGTACTTC	CATSPDGRGTSEQYF
NA	TRBJ1-5	TRBV7-2	TRBD1	TGTGCCAGCAGCTTAGGACAGGGGGGCTTCAGCAATCAGCCCCAGCATTTT	CASSLGQGGFSNQPQHF
few	TRBJ1-5	TRBV6-1	NA	TGTGCCAGCAGTGACATCAATAGCAATCAGCCCCAGCATTTT	CASSDINSNQPQHF
NA	TRBJ2-1	TRBV20-1	TRBD1	TGCAGTGCTAGACGGGACAGGCTTAATAGGAATGAGCAGTTCTTC	CSARRDRLNRNEQFF
NA	TRBJ2-1	TRBV7-3	TRBD2	TGTGCCAGCAGCCCTCGGACTAGTGCCTACAATGAGCAGTTCTTC	CASSPRTSAYNEQFF
NA	TRBJ1-5	TRBV20-1	TRBD1	TGCAGTGCTCCCATCGGACAGGTCAAACAGCCCCAGCATTTT	CSAPIGQVKQPQHF
NA	TRBJ2-5	TRBV20-1	NA	TGCAGTGCTAGAGACCGGGCCCGGTGGGAGACCCAGTACTTC	CSARDRARWETQYF
NA	TRBJ2-1	TRBV28	TRBD2	TGTGCCAGCAGCGAGAACACCGGGACTAGCGGATACAATGAGCAGTTCTTC	CASSENTGTSGYNEQFF
few	TRBJ2-1	TRBV20-1	TRBD2	TGCAGTGCTAGCTTTAGCGGGAGAGGTATGGATAATGAGCAGTTCTTC	CSASFSGRGMDNEQFF
NA	TRBJ1-6	TRBV6-1	TRBD1	TGTGCCAGCATCGTGACAGGGGAAGGATCACCCCTCCACTTT	CASIVTGEGSPLHF
few	TRBJ1-6	TRBV7-8	NA	TGTGCCAGCAGCTTAAGAGATCAGGGCGCGCCACCCCTCCACTTT	CASSLRDQGAPPLHF
NA	TRBJ2-7	TRBV7-9	TRBD1	TGTGCCAGCAGCGACCGGGACAGGGGATACGAGCAGTACTTC	CASSDRDRGYEQYF
few	TRBJ2-1	TRBV24-1	TRBD2	TGTGCCACCAGTGGATTTCCCGGGACTAGCGGGTCCCATGAGCAGTTCTTC	CATSGFPGTSGSHEQFF
NA	TRBJ2-7	TRBV6-1	NA	TGTGCCAGCAGTAAGGACTCTAAGTGGCAGTACTTC	CASSKDSKWQYF
NA	TRBJ2-1	TRBV27	TRBD2	TGTGCCAGCAGTTCGGAGAGCGGGAGGGCCAAGCAGTTCTTC	CASSSESGRAKQFF
NA	TRBJ2-1	TRBV28	NA	TGTGCCAGCAGTTTATCCGGTGTGTCTAGGGGGGATAGTGAGCAGTTCTTC	CASSLSGVSRGDSEQFF
few	TRBJ2-5	TRBV2	NA	TGTGCCAGCAGTGTATGGGGCGTGGAGACCCAGTACTTC	CASSVWGVETQYF
NA	TRBJ2-2	TRBV7-8	TRBD1	TGTGCCAGCAGCCTGGGGACAGGGGCCGGGGAGCTGTTTTTT	CASSLGTGAGELFF
medium-sized	TRBJ2-5	TRBV7-2	TRBD2	TGTGCCAGCAGCTTAGCTAGAAGTTTAGCGGGGGCGTACCAAGAGACCCAGTACTTC	CASSLARSLAGAYQETQYF
NA	TRBJ2-2	TRBV20-1	TRBD2	TGCAGTGCCAGGGGTAGCGGGAGAGATTGGAACACCGGGGAGCTGTTTTTT	CSARGSGRDWNTGELFF
NA	TRBJ2-1	TRBV7-3	NA	TGTGCCAGCAGCTCCCAATCGAGCAGTGAGCAGTTCTTC	CASSSQSSSEQFF
NA	TRBJ2-7	TRBV20-1	TRBD2	TGCAGTGCTCCCCGCCACTTAGCGGGAGGGCCGGGGGTCTACGAGCAGTACTTC	CSAPRHLAGGPGVYEQYF
few	TRBJ1-5	TRBV28	NA	TGTGCCAGCAGTTTTGGACTGGGTAATAGCAATCAGCCCCAGCATTTT	CASSFGLGNSNQPQHF
NA	TRBJ2-3	TRBV20-1	NA	TGCAGTGCTAGAGATGGGGCTAGCACAGATACGCAGTATTTT	CSARDGASTDTQYF
few	TRBJ2-5	TRBV20-1	NA	TGCAGTGCTAGAGATTCTGACCTCCCGCTCAGGGAAGAGACCCAGTACTTC	CSARDSDLPLREETQYF
few	TRBJ1-5	TRBV29-1	TRBD1	TGCAGCGTTGGGGACAGGGGGCATCAGCCCCAGCATTTT	CSVGDRGHQPQHF
NA	TRBJ1-5	TRBV5-6	NA	TGTGCCAGCAGCACAGTCAATCAGCCCCAGCATTTT	CASSTVNQPQHF
medium-sized	TRBJ2-7	TRBV20-1	NA	TGCAGTGCTAGAGATATTAGCCAGGGTCGAGGGGAGCAGTACTTC	CSARDISQGRGEQYF
NA	TRBJ2-5	TRBV7-6	NA	TGTGCCAGCAGCTTAATGGCGTCGGGAGAGACCCAGTACTTC	CASSLMASGETQYF